This entry is about one T cell receptor (beta chain). Seattle participants joined during active infection and were tracked over time. V lost 2 bases, J lost 5 bases, and 9 bases stayed unmatched. Looked up from germline, CDR1 is MNHNY and CDR2 is SVGAGI (reference sequence). The CDR3 length is 16 residues. This sample stems from a study of blood T cell repertoires in COVID-19. As handled by the study authors: Amplification with reference gene primers provided the estimates of nucleated cell counts. Clones were read by immunoSEQ multiplex PCR, and TCRdb kept only the in-frame ones, dropping some. That table is the source of V, J and clone size, and D and trimming were worked out from the DNA. The data hold about 390,000 clones, with over 75% observed a single time.

The TCR sequence derives from an older woman with COVID-19, enrolled during active disease. This chain connects TRBV6-6 to TRBJ2-1, with 7 bases fitting TRBD2. Material: peripheral blood. DNA of the CDR3: TGTGCCAGCAGTTACACGCGGCGGGGGACTGACAATGAGCAGTTCTTC. It specifies CASSYTRRGTDNEQFF.